These 13 T cell receptor beta chains share one sample of origin, sequenced in a study of T cells in tuberculosis. Time point denoted: new active TB diagnosis, blood taken before or within 7 days of starting treatment. The method was immunoSEQ multiplex PCR; TCRdb's version includes in-frame clones alone and lacks a portion of them. This sample yields some 40,000 clones, of which roughly 94% are seen a single time; about 4.5% belongs to the top ten. The sequences come from PBMCs, collected at tuberculosis diagnosis. These receptors all come from an adult with tuberculosis.

The rearrangement joins TRBV7-2 to TRBJ1-1; D is perhaps TRBD1 (6 bases). Germline V CDR1 and CDR2: SGHTA, FQGNSA. V lost 5 bases and J lost 4, with 11 bases in between. The CDR3 has 13 amino acids. DNA of the CDR3: TGTGCCAGCAGCGTCCGGGACATCACTGAAGCTTTCTTT. It is translated as CASSVRDITEAFF. The full variable domain, completed using reference TRBV7-2 and TRBJ1-1, is GAGVSQSPSNKVTEKGKDVELRCDPISGHTALYWYRQSLGQGLEFLIYFQGNSAPDKSGLPSDRFSAERTGGSVSTLTIQRTQQEDSAVYLCASSVRDITEAFFGQGTRLTVV.

This clone was counted once. The chain employs TRBV27 and TRBJ1-5, with TRBD1 as a possible D gene (5 bases). Germline lookup yields CDR1 MNHEY and CDR2 SMNVEV (reference sequence). The CDR3 runs 13 residues. The germline V and J ends were trimmed by 6 bases and 3 bases, with 9 bases remaining between them. The CDR3 DNA sequence: TGTGCCAGCAGAAGGGGCTCCAATCAGCCCCAGCATTTT. Its translation is CASRRGSNQPQHF.

The chain has TRBV7-2 and TRBJ1-2, with TRBD1 matching over 8 bases. V lost 5 bases and J lost 2; bases outside the gene matches: 7. This CDR3 is built from 15 residues. Germline CDR1 is SGHTA and CDR2 is FQGNSA. DNA of the CDR3: TGTGCCAGCAGCCGAAGACAGGGGAACAACTATGGCTACACCTTC. Translating gives CASSRRQGNNYGYTF.

The V call is TRBV11-2, the J call TRBJ2-7; possible D gene TRBD2, 5 bases. The CDR3 is 15 amino acids. With 1 base removed from V and 2 bases from J, the gap between germline ends came to 12 bases. Germline assignment: CDR1 SGHAT and CDR2 FQNNGV. CDR3 in amino acids: CASSLVRSGTYEQYF. The CDR3 nucleotides are TGTGCCAGCAGCTTAGTGCGTTCGGGAACCTACGAGCAGTACTTC.

The J gene is TRBJ1-2, the V gene TRBV5-6, with D unclear. The V end lost 0 bases, the J end lost 8 bases, and 5 bases lay between the germline ends. Germline CDR1 and CDR2: SGHDT and YYEEEE. This CDR3 has 11 amino acids. This chain's CDR3 is CASSLGAGYTF. The CDR3 DNA reads as TGTGCCAGCAGCTTGGGGGCAGGCTACACCTTC.

This clone was picked up one time. This sequence joins TRBV5-1 and TRBJ2-5, with 14 positions matching TRBD2. The CDR3 is 16 amino acids. The germline CDR1 and CDR2 sequences are SGHRS and YFSETQ. V lost 0 bases and J lost 5; bases outside the gene matches: 3. The CDR3 protein is CASSLGTSGGTETQYF. The CDR3 DNA is TGCGCCAGCAGCTTGGGGACTAGCGGGGGGACTGAGACCCAGTACTTC.

The genes are TRBV10-3 and TRBJ1-5; 7 positions agree with TRBD1. This CDR3 is 15 amino acids long. V dropped 4 bases and J dropped 2; count of bases not matched to a gene: 5. Germline values: CDR1 ENHRY, CDR2 SYGVKD. The CDR3 is CAISGSTGGNQPQHF. The CDR3 region has the DNA TGTGCCATCAGTGGAAGCACAGGGGGCAATCAGCCCCAGCATTTT.

This chain connects TRBV30 to TRBJ1-1; tentatively, D is TRBD1 (6 bases). Germline values: CDR1 GTSNPN, CDR2 SVGIG (reference sequence). Trimming shortened V by 3 bases and J by 1 base, and 9 bases separated the two germline ends. The CDR3 loop spans 13 amino acids. CDR3 sequence: CAWSWDTNTEAFF. The CDR3 region has the DNA TGTGCCTGGAGCTGGGACACGAACACTGAAGCTTTCTTT.

V usage is TRBV6-1 and J usage is TRBJ1-5; D is unresolved. V gave up 3 bases and J gave up 7 bases, with 13 bases separating them. The CDR3 covers 14 residues. Germline V gene lookup returns CDR1 MNHNS and CDR2 SASEGT. Here the CDR3 DNA reads TGTGCCAGCAGTGAGTCCCGGGAACGACAGCCCCAGCATTTT. Its protein is CASSESRERQPQHF.

With regard to this clone: No DNA is shown, since the ends of the CDR3 on it are uncertain; the CDR3 is the one TCRdb lists. The chain has TRBV5-1 and TRBJ2-2; the table gives TRBD2 as D, unverified against the DNA. The germline V gene encodes CDR1 SGHRS and CDR2 YFSETQ. With termini counted, the CDR3 has 16 amino acids. The CDR3: CASSTGEIRRAGELFF.

The chain combines TRBV9 with TRBJ1-6; D not certain. V lost 2 bases to trimming and J lost 10 bases, with 13 bases between them. CDR3 length equals 14 residues. Per the germline V gene, CDR1 is SGDLS and CDR2 is YYNGEE. CDR3 bases: TGTGCCAGCAGCGTTAATGCGGAGAAGTCACCCCTCCACTTT. Protein sequence: CASSVNAEKSPLHF.

The chain combines TRBV4-1 with TRBJ2-1, with 8 bases fitting TRBD2. The CDR3 is made up of 15 amino acids. Unmatched junction bases numbered 9, after V lost 7 bases and J lost 4 bases. Germline V gene sequence: CDR1 MGHRA, CDR2 YSYEKL. The CDR3 DNA sequence: TGCGCCAGCAACTTGCAGCGGGGGTCTTACAATGAGCAGTTCTTC. Translation: CASNLQRGSYNEQFF.

The rearrangement uses TRBV28 and TRBJ1-2, with 7 bases aligning to TRBD1. CDR1 is MDHEN, CDR2 SYDVKM, per germline. The CDR3 has 15 residues. After removal of 3 bases from V and 6 bases from J, the junction contained 10 bases not matched to a gene. CDR3 residues: CASSFTVGGGDGYTF. The CDR3 coding sequence is TGTGCCAGCAGTTTTACCGTAGGGGGCGGAGATGGCTACACCTTC.